These 30 T cell receptor beta chains originate from one sample sequenced in a study of cytomegalovirus exposure and HLA in healthy donors. Primers included in the PCR were 60 Vbeta and 13 Jbeta primers. Assay used: immunoSEQ multiplex PCR; TCRdb lists only in-frame clones, some missing. The data show around 150,000 clones, with roughly 80% seen just once and about 1.3% held by the top ten. Sequenced sample: PBMCs. These receptors came from a male donor in good health and CMV-seronegative.

The chain is built from TRBV19 and TRBJ2-7; TRBD1 might be the D (5 bases). The CDR3 runs 13 residues. The V gene's germline CDR1 is LNHDA and CDR2 SQIVND (reference sequence). With 6 bases removed from V and 3 bases from J, the gap between germline ends came to 12 bases. Written as DNA, the CDR3 is TGTGCCAGTAGCCCGGCCCAGGGCTACGAGCAGTACTTC. Translated: CASSPAQGYEQYF.

The chain carries TRBV7-3 and TRBJ2-3; TRBD2 is a possible D gene (6 bases). Trimming stripped 1 base from V and 5 bases from J, with 13 bases between. Germline assignment: CDR1 SGHTA and CDR2 FQGTGA. This CDR3 comprises 15 residues. This CDR3 is CASSLNGGWGDTQYF. The CDR3 region has the DNA TGTGCCAGCAGCTTAAACGGGGGTTGGGGAGATACGCAGTATTTT.

CDR3 region: CASSSYNEQFF. The DNA for the CDR3 is TGTGCCAGCAGTTCTTACAATGAGCAGTTCTTC. The chain joins TRBV2 to TRBJ2-1; D is uncertain. Looked up from germline, CDR1 is SNHLY and CDR2 is FYNNEI. The CDR3 consists of 11 residues. Trimming pared 5 bases from V and 4 bases from J, leaving 3 bases between.

This sequence joins TRBV11-2 and TRBJ2-7, with a tentative D call TRBD1 (5 bases). The germline V and J ends were trimmed by 2 bases and 7 bases, with 15 bases remaining between them. Germline lookup yields CDR1 SGHAT and CDR2 FQNNGV. This CDR3 contains 14 residues. In DNA form, the CDR3 reads TGTGCCAGCAGCTTACAGGGCCCCTTTATGGAGCAGTACTTC. Amino acids: CASSLQGPFMEQYF.

V usage is TRBV4-3 and J usage is TRBJ2-1; TRBD1 aligns across 7 bases. This CDR3 is built from 15 residues. Trimming removed 2 bases from V and 3 bases from J; junction bases left unmatched: 4. Looked up from germline, CDR1 is LGHNA and CDR2 is YSLEER. This chain's CDR3 is CASSQSRTGYNEQFF. As DNA, the CDR3 is TGCGCCAGCAGCCAATCCCGGACAGGCTACAATGAGCAGTTCTTC.

J is TRBJ2-3 and V is TRBV7-3; D is unclear. Germline V gene sequence: CDR1 SGHTA, CDR2 FQGTGA. V was clipped by 5 bases and J by 4 bases, with 10 bases between them. The CDR3 covers 13 residues. The CDR3 sequence: CASSPMISDTQYF. DNA for the CDR3: TGTGCCAGCAGCCCTATGATTTCAGATACGCAGTATTTT.

This sequence joins TRBV7-3 and TRBJ2-2, with TRBD2 as a possible D gene (6 bases). This CDR3 has 14 amino acids. V lost 4 bases and J 6 bases, leaving 12 bases between the germline ends. Germline-derived CDR1 and CDR2 are SGHTA and FQGTGA. This CDR3 reads CASSSGLTAGELFF. DNA for the CDR3: TGTGCCAGCAGCTCGGGACTTACTGCCGGGGAGCTGTTTTTT.

The chain links TRBV7-2 to TRBJ1-1, with D possibly TRBD1 on 6 matching bases. CDR1 and CDR2 (germline): SGHTA, FQGNSA. The V end lost 2 bases, the J end lost 0 bases, and 13 bases lay between the germline ends. This CDR3 comprises 16 residues. The CDR3 sequence: CASSLIGQPMNTEAFF. The CDR3 DNA follows: TGTGCCAGCAGCTTAATCGGACAGCCCATGAACACTGAAGCTTTCTTT.

The V call is TRBV5-1, the J call TRBJ2-7; D is ambiguous. The germline gives CDR1 SGHRS, CDR2 YFSETQ. V lost 3 bases and J 3 bases, leaving 4 bases between the germline ends. This CDR3 region has 11 residues. The DNA for the CDR3 is TGCGCCAGCAGCTCAGACTACGAGCAGTACTTC. Residues: CASSSDYEQYF.

This clone was recorded only once. The V call is TRBV10-3, the J call TRBJ2-7; 7 positions match TRBD1. Germline trimming cut 6 bases from V and 1 base from J; bases unmatched to any gene: 6. Germline V gene data show CDR1 as ENHRY and CDR2 as SYGVKD. The CDR3 totals 14 residues. The CDR3 reads CAIRLTGDSYEQYF. DNA for the CDR3: TGTGCCATCAGATTAACAGGGGATTCCTACGAGCAGTACTTC.

The chain employs TRBV19 and TRBJ1-2, with no clear D. Deletions cut 1 base from V and 3 bases from J, with 12 bases between. CDR3 length: 15 residues. Looked up from germline, CDR1 is LNHDA and CDR2 is SQIVND (reference sequence). CDR3 in amino acids: CASSIGRELDYGYTF. The DNA for the CDR3 is TGTGCCAGTAGTATAGGACGGGAACTAGACTATGGCTACACCTTC.

The rearrangement joins TRBV6-1 to TRBJ1-1; TRBD1 agrees at 7 bases. The length of the CDR3 is 15 residues. V shed 2 bases, J shed 6 bases, and the junction held 9 bases outside the gene matches. CDR1 MNHNS and CDR2 SASEGT come from the germline V gene. The CDR3: CASSEPPTGNPEAFF. DNA of the CDR3: TGTGCCAGCAGTGAACCTCCGACAGGGAATCCTGAAGCTTTCTTT.

This chain joins TRBV7-2 and TRBJ1-5; D remains unclear. The V end was cut by 2 bases, the J end by 7 bases, with 12 bases between. The germline CDR1 and CDR2 sequences are SGHTA and FQGNSA. This CDR3 is 14 amino acids long. The CDR3 nucleotides are TGTGCCAGCAGCTTATTTGAGGTTTCGCAGCCCCAGCATTTT. This gives the protein CASSLFEVSQPQHF. Drawing the rest from reference TRBV7-2 and TRBJ1-5, the complete variable domain is GAGVSQSPSNKVTEKGKDVELRCDPISGHTALYWYRQSLGQGLEFLIYFQGNSAPDKSGLPSDRFSAERTGGSVSTLTIQRTQQEDSAVYLCASSLFEVSQPQHFGDGTRLSIL.

This rearrangement joins TRBV18 to TRBJ1-3, with TRBD1 matching over 7 bases. This CDR3 region has 16 residues. With V trimmed by 3 bases and J by 0 bases, 5 bases remained unmatched. Looked up from germline, CDR1 is KGHSH and CDR2 is LQKENI. The CDR3 coding sequence is TGTGCCAGCTCACCGACGGGACAGAACTCTGGAAACACCATATATTTT. Translating it yields CASSPTGQNSGNTIYF.

This clone is a singleton in its sample. The chain is built from TRBV7-8 and TRBJ1-4; 7 bases map to TRBD1. The V and J ends lost 4 bases and 4 bases, in that order; junction bases with no gene match: 3. The germline CDR1 and CDR2 sequences are SGHVS and FQNEAQ. This CDR3 region has 14 residues. CDR3 in DNA: TGTGCCAGCAGCTCGGGACAGATTAATGAAAAACTGTTTTTT. Protein sequence: CASSSGQINEKLFF. The full variable domain, with the rest looked up from reference TRBV7-8 and TRBJ1-4, is GAGVSQSPRYKVAKRGQDVALRCDPISGHVSLFWYQQALGQGPEFLTYFQNEAQLDKSGLPSDRFFAERPEGSVSTLKIQRTQQEDSAVYLCASSSGQINEKLFFGSGTQLSVL.

V is TRBV5-1 and J is TRBJ2-3, with 8 positions matching TRBD1. Germline values: CDR1 SGHRS, CDR2 YFSETQ. There are 15 residues in the CDR3. The V segment lost 4 bases and the J segment 0 bases; nucleotides outside the gene matches: 4. The CDR3 DNA follows: TGCGCCAGCAGCCCGGGACAGGCAAGCACAGATACGCAGTATTTT. It translates to CASSPGQASTDTQYF. Filled out from reference TRBV5-1 and TRBJ2-3, the complete variable domain reads KAGVTQTPRYLIKTRGQQVTLSCSPISGHRSVSWYQQTPGQGLQFLFEYFSETQRNKGNFPGRFSGRQFSNSRSEMNVSTLELGDSALYLCASSPGQASTDTQYFGPGTRLTVL.

This sequence joins TRBV11-1 and TRBJ2-5; 7 nucleotides align to TRBD2. The CDR3 contains 16 residues. Germline assignment: CDR1 SGHAT and CDR2 FQDESV (reference sequence). Trimming at V came to 5 bases and at J to 1 base, leaving 10 bases not matched to a gene. The CDR3 DNA sequence: TGTGCCAGCAGCCCCGTTGGCGGGGGTCCCCAAGAGACCCAGTACTTC. Translating gives CASSPVGGGPQETQYF. Based on the CDR3 plus reference TRBV11-1 and TRBJ2-5, the full variable domain is EAEVAQSPRYKITEKSQAVAFWCDPISGHATLYWYRQILGQGPELLVQFQDESVVDDSQLPKDRFSAERLKGVDSTLKIQPAELGDSAMYLCASSPVGGGPQETQYFGPGTRLLVL.

The rearrangement uses TRBV15 and TRBJ1-1, with D unclear. The CDR3 loop spans 14 amino acids. Germline V gives CDR1 LNHNV, CDR2 YYDKDF (reference sequence). Trimming cost V 0 bases and J 6 bases, with 11 bases left between them. The CDR3 loop is CATSRDHRVAEAFF. DNA of the CDR3: TGTGCCACCAGCAGAGATCATCGAGTCGCTGAAGCTTTCTTT.

This clone has a single count. The CDR3 DNA reads TGTGCCAGCAGGGTCGGGACTGTATACGAGCAGTACTTC. Its translation is CASRVGTVYEQYF. J is TRBJ2-7 and V is TRBV28; possibly TRBD2 for D (6 bases). Germline V gene data show CDR1 as MDHEN and CDR2 as SYDVKM. The germline V and J ends were trimmed by 6 bases and 4 bases, with 13 bases remaining between them. The CDR3 has 13 residues. Full variable domain (missing parts from reference TRBV28 and TRBJ2-7): DVKVTQSSRYLVKRTGEKVFLECVQDMDHENMFWYRQDPGLGLRLIYFSYDVKMKEKGDIPEGYSVSREKKERFSLILESASTNQTSMYLCASRVGTVYEQYFGPGTRLTVT.

J is TRBJ2-6 and V is TRBV29-1; TRBD1 might be the D (5 bases). Germline-derived CDR1 and CDR2 are SQVTM and ANQGSEA. The CDR3 has 15 amino acids. V was shortened by 6 bases and J by 0 bases, with 12 bases between the two germline ends. In DNA, the CDR3 is TGCAGCGTGCTGACAGCAAGCTCTGGGGCCAACGTCCTGACTTTC. Its protein product is CSVLTASSGANVLTF.

The V gene is TRBV6-1, the J gene TRBJ1-5, with unresolved D. The V gene lost 8 bases and the J gene lost 0 bases, with 5 bases spanning the gap. The CDR3 has 12 amino acids. Looked up from germline, CDR1 is MNHNS and CDR2 is SASEGT. The chain's CDR3 is CASEVSNQPQHF. The CDR3 region has the DNA TGTGCCAGCGAGGTTAGCAATCAGCCCCAGCATTTT.

The V and J genes are TRBV5-8 and TRBJ1-2; D is unresolved. From germline, CDR1 is SGHTS and CDR2 YDEGEE. The CDR3 contains 14 residues. V was pared by 2 bases and J by 7 bases, with 15 bases between. The CDR3 spells CASSFWPSGRGYTF. The CDR3 DNA reads TGTGCCAGCAGCTTTTGGCCCTCTGGGCGTGGCTACACCTTC.

The chain links TRBV5-1 to TRBJ2-5; D may be TRBD2 (6 bases). V was shortened by 0 bases and J by 11 bases, with 11 bases between the two germline ends. The CDR3 covers 12 residues. Per the germline V gene, CDR1 is SGHRS and CDR2 is YFSETQ. The CDR3 DNA follows: TGCGCCAGCAGCTTGGACGGGGGTGAGCAGTACTTC. As protein: CASSLDGGEQYF. The full variable domain, rest sourced from reference TRBV5-1 and TRBJ2-5, is KAGVTQTPRYLIKTRGQQVTLSCSPISGHRSVSWYQQTPGQGLQFLFEYFSETQRNKGNFPGRFSGRQFSNSRSEMNVSTLELGDSALYLCASSLDGGEQYFGPGTRLLVL.

This clone showed up just once. J is TRBJ1-2 and V is TRBV2; 10 bases fit TRBD1. The length of the CDR3 is 15 residues. Unmatched junction bases numbered 12, after V lost 6 bases and J lost 8 bases. The germline V gene encodes CDR1 SNHLY and CDR2 FYNNEI. The CDR3 protein is CASRGNDRGRDGYTF. CDR3 DNA: TGTGCCAGCAGGGGAAATGACAGGGGGCGTGACGGCTACACCTTC. Variable domain in full (rest from reference TRBV2 and TRBJ1-2): EPEVTQTPSHQVTQMGQEVILRCVPISNHLYFYWYRQILGQKVEFLVSFYNNEISEKSEIFDDQFSVERPDGSNFTLKIRSTKLEDSAMYFCASRGNDRGRDGYTFGSGTRLTVV.

The V call is TRBV9, the J call TRBJ2-2; possible D gene TRBD2, 6 bases. This CDR3 comprises 12 residues. Germline V CDR1 and CDR2: SGDLS, YYNGEE. V gave up 7 bases and J gave up 7 bases, with 11 bases separating them. The CDR3 loop reads CASRGASGELFF. CDR3 sequence (DNA): TGTGCCAGCCGCGGGGCAAGCGGGGAGCTGTTTTTT.

The chain joins TRBV4-1 to TRBJ1-5; 8 bases align to TRBD1. The CDR3 runs to 14 residues. Germline values: CDR1 MGHRA, CDR2 YSYEKL. The junction had 3 bases not matched to a gene; V was cut back by 5 bases and J by 3 bases. CDR3 DNA: TGCGCCAGCAGCTTGACAGGGGTCAATCAGCCCCAGCATTTT. Residues: CASSLTGVNQPQHF.

This chain connects TRBV15 to TRBJ2-6; D is unclear. Germline lookup yields CDR1 LNHNV and CDR2 YYDKDF (reference sequence). Trimming removed 0 bases from V and 4 bases from J, with 7 bases in between. The CDR3 extends over 15 amino acids. CDR3 protein: CATSRDFRGANVLTF. As DNA, the CDR3 is TGTGCCACCAGCAGAGATTTCCGGGGGGCCAACGTCCTGACTTTC.

The chain combines TRBV6-5 with TRBJ2-5; perhaps TRBD2 as D (5 bases). TRBJ2-7 explains the end of the DNA better; the J call may be wrong. The CDR3 is 13 residues long. Per the germline V gene, CDR1 is MNHEY and CDR2 is SVGAGI. The CDR3 region has the DNA TGTGCCAGCAGTGGGCGGGTAGACTACGAGCAGTACTTC. The encoded protein is CASSGRVDYEQYF.

The chain employs TRBV5-4 and TRBJ2-7, with 10 bases aligning to TRBD2. V shed 2 bases and J 2 bases; nucleotides not matched to a gene: 1. The CDR3 has 14 residues. Germline CDR1 is SGHNT and CDR2 is YYREEE (reference sequence). CDR3 nucleotides: TGTGCCAGCAGCTTAGCGGGAGGGCCCTACGAGCAGTACTTC. The encoded protein is CASSLAGGPYEQYF.

The genes are TRBV19 and TRBJ2-7; TRBD1 agrees at 11 bases. Germline CDR1 and CDR2: LNHDA and SQIVND (reference sequence). The CDR3 runs 16 residues. Trimming took 0 bases from V and 0 from J; bases not matched to a gene: 1. The CDR3 DNA is TGTGCCAGTAGTATAGACGGGACAGGGGGCTCCTACGAGCAGTACTTC. Its translation is CASSIDGTGGSYEQYF.